The 18 T cell receptor beta chains in this list originate from one sample, sequenced in a study of blood T cell repertoires in COVID-19. Profiling relied on immunoSEQ multiplex PCR, and the TCRdb table lists in-frame clones only, not all of them. Here the sample spans about 94,000 clones, more than 65% being singletons. Sequencing was done on a sample of peripheral blood. These receptors came from a man aged 55 to 70 with acute or convalescent COVID-19.

The chain carries TRBV3-1 (or the pseudogene TRBV3-2) and TRBJ2-7; D may be TRBD2 (6 bases). Germline CDR1 is LGHDT and CDR2 is YNNKEL (reference sequence). The CDR3 sequence is 15 residues long. Trimming removed 1 base at V and 5 bases at J, with 15 bases between. CDR3 DNA: TGTGCCAGCAGCCAAGCGACTAGTTTATTTCACGAGCAGTACTTC. Protein product: CASSQATSLFHEQYF.

V usage is TRBV7-2 and J usage is TRBJ1-5; 7 bases agree with TRBD1. The CDR3 loop spans 14 amino acids. CDR1 and CDR2 from the germline V gene are SGHTA and FQGNSA. Trimming at V came to 6 bases and at J to 5 bases, leaving 7 bases not matched to a gene. The CDR3 loop reads CASRPTGIDQPQHF. CDR3 sequence (DNA): TGTGCCAGCAGGCCGACAGGGATCGATCAGCCCCAGCATTTT.

This clone was seen a few times. The chain combines TRBV5-6 with TRBJ1-4; 8 positions agree with TRBD1. The CDR3 runs to 14 residues. The V and J ends lost 5 bases and 5 bases, in that order; junction bases with no gene match: 5. The germline V gene has CDR1 SGHDT and CDR2 YYEEEE. The CDR3 sequence: CASRTGTGNEKLFF. In nucleotides, the CDR3 is TGTGCCAGCAGGACGGGGACAGGCAATGAAAAACTGTTTTTT. The full variable domain, in which reference TRBV5-6 and TRBJ1-4 provide the parts outside the CDR3, is DAGVTQSPTHLIKTRGQQVTLRCSPKSGHDTVSWYQQALGQGPQFIFQYYEEEERQRGNFPDRFSGHQFPNYSSELNVNALLLGDSALYLCASRTGTGNEKLFFGSGTQLSVL.

The CDR3 bases are TGTGCCAGCGGGGACAGTGGGGACTATGGCTACACCTTC. This gives the protein CASGDSGDYGYTF. The chain is built from TRBV25-1 and TRBJ1-2; 7 bases map to TRBD1. The germline CDR1 and CDR2 sequences are MGHDK and SYGVNS. This CDR3 spans 13 amino acids. V was clipped by 8 bases and J by 3 bases; unmatched bases: 6.

This chain uses TRBV5-5 with TRBJ2-2, with 11 bases lining up with TRBD1. From germline, CDR1 is SGHKS and CDR2 YYEKEE (reference sequence). CDR3 size: 15 residues. The trim removed 4 bases at V and 4 bases at J, leaving 3 bases unmatched. The DNA for the CDR3 is TGTGCCAGCAGCCTCGGGACAGGGGGCACCGGGGAGCTGTTTTTT. Translation gives CASSLGTGGTGELFF.

This clone was found a few times. The V and J genes are TRBV5-6 and TRBJ1-1; 8 nucleotides line up with TRBD1. Trimming removed 2 bases from V and 6 bases from J; junction bases left unmatched: 6. Germline CDR1 is SGHDT and CDR2 is YYEEEE. The CDR3 runs to 14 residues. The CDR3 sequence: CASSFKDRGAEAFF. The CDR3 nucleotides are TGTGCCAGCAGCTTTAAAGACAGGGGCGCTGAAGCTTTCTTT.

In this sample, this clone turned up once. V and J are TRBV19 and TRBJ1-2, with a tentative D call TRBD1 (6 bases). V lost 4 bases and J 4 bases, leaving 13 bases between the germline ends. This CDR3 comprises 14 residues. CDR1 is LNHDA and CDR2 is SQIVND in the germline V gene (reference sequence). Here the CDR3 reads CASSTDSLPYGYTF. Here the CDR3 DNA reads TGTGCCAGTAGTACGGACAGTCTACCCTATGGCTACACCTTC.

This rearrangement joins TRBV5-5 to TRBJ2-7; D is unresolved. The CDR3 is made up of 15 amino acids. V gave up 0 bases and J gave up 0 bases, with 10 bases separating them. Germline V gene data show CDR1 as SGHKS and CDR2 as YYEKEE (reference sequence). CDR3 sequence (DNA): TGTGCCAGCAGCTTGGCACCATCGAGCTCCTACGAGCAGTACTTC. Protein: CASSLAPSSSYEQYF.

V is TRBV6-6 and J is TRBJ1-2, with a weak D call TRBD1 (5 bases). Germline V gene lookup returns CDR1 MNHNY and CDR2 SVGAGI (reference sequence). V dropped 6 bases and J dropped 4 bases, with 18 bases sitting between them. There are 15 residues in the CDR3. CDR3 nucleotide sequence: TGTGCCAGCAGCCCTACCAGGGAATCAGCCTATGGCTACACCTTC. Translating gives CASSPTRESAYGYTF.

The V call is TRBV7-9, the J call TRBJ1-5, with a weak D call TRBD1 (6 bases). Germline CDR1 and CDR2: SEHNR and FQNEAQ (reference sequence). The CDR3 has 14 residues. The V and J ends lost 5 bases and 10 bases respectively, with 18 bases between them. The CDR3 sequence is CASSTLGGRGPQHF. In DNA, the CDR3 is TGTGCCAGCAGCACCTTAGGGGGTCGGGGCCCCCAGCATTTT.

The chain couples TRBV6-5 to TRBJ1-3; unclear D gene. The CDR3 runs 15 residues. V was pared by 6 bases and J by 0 bases, with 12 bases between. The germline CDR1 and CDR2 sequences are MNHEY and SVGAGI. This CDR3 reads CASSRGLSSGNTIYF. CDR3 in DNA: TGTGCCAGCAGCCGCGGACTGAGCTCTGGAAACACCATATATTTT.

V is TRBV7-8 and J is TRBJ1-4; tentative D call: TRBD1 (6 bases). V lost 1 base to trimming and J lost 1 base, with 13 bases between them. Germline loops: CDR1 SGHVS, CDR2 FQNEAQ. CDR3 length: 17 amino acids. The CDR3 nucleotides are TGTGCCAGCAGCTTAGACAGGGATAGAAAAACTAATGAAAAACTGTTTTTT. Translated: CASSLDRDRKTNEKLFF.

The chain joins TRBV6-1 to TRBJ1-1; D unresolved. V was pared by 1 base and J by 1 base, with 4 bases between. Germline-derived CDR1 and CDR2 are MNHNS and SASEGT. This CDR3 has 13 amino acids. CDR3 residues: CASSEVRNTEAFF. CDR3 nucleotide sequence: TGTGCCAGCAGTGAAGTCAGGAACACTGAAGCTTTCTTT.

The V gene is TRBV29-1, the J gene TRBJ1-2; 11 bases align to TRBD1. This CDR3 spans 15 amino acids. CDR1 is SQVTM, CDR2 ANQGSEA, per germline. J was trimmed by 3 bases and V by 6 bases; bases with no gene match: 9. CDR3 sequence: CSVLRVGQGDYGYTF. For the CDR3, the DNA is TGCAGCGTCCTAAGGGTGGGACAGGGGGACTATGGCTACACCTTC.

The rearrangement links TRBV15 to TRBJ1-5, with 7 nucleotides matching TRBD1. V lost 0 bases to trimming and J lost 6 bases; unmatched junction nucleotides: 5. The CDR3 runs 15 residues. From germline, CDR1 is LNHNV and CDR2 YYDKDF (reference sequence). DNA of the CDR3: TGTGCCACCAGCAGAGAAGAGGGGGCCAGTCAGCCCCAGCATTTT. Its protein is CATSREEGASQPQHF.

The rearrangement joins TRBV19 to TRBJ1-6; 8 bases map to TRBD1. In germline, CDR1 is LNHDA, CDR2 SQIVND (reference sequence). With 3 bases clipped from V and 7 bases from J, the junction kept 5 bases outside the gene matches. The CDR3 extends over 15 amino acids. The CDR3 loop is CASSMRTGYNSPLHF. The CDR3 DNA reads TGTGCCAGTAGTATGAGGACAGGGTACAATTCACCCCTCCACTTT.

V usage is TRBV29-1 and J usage is TRBJ1-2, with 7 positions matching TRBD1. The germline CDR1 and CDR2 sequences are SQVTM and ANQGSEA. Germline trimming cut 3 bases from V and 5 bases from J; bases unmatched to any gene: 9. This CDR3 comprises 14 residues. This chain's CDR3 is CSVEWPGGFYGYTF. CDR3 DNA: TGCAGCGTTGAGTGGCCAGGGGGGTTTTATGGCTACACCTTC. Combining the CDR3 with reference TRBV29-1 and TRBJ1-2 gives the whole variable domain SAVISQKPSRDICQRGTSLTIQCQVDSQVTMMFWYRQQPGQSLTLIATANQGSEATYESGFVIDKFPISRPNLTFSTLTVSNMSPEDSSIYLCSVEWPGGFYGYTFGSGTRLTVV.

J is TRBJ1-1 and V is TRBV23-1, with 9 bases matching TRBD1. TRBV23-1 is an ORF; its function is uncertain. The CDR3 length is 19 residues. V lost 0 bases to trimming and J lost 4 bases; unmatched junction nucleotides: 15. The CDR3 sequence is CASSQSGDRGCLGFTEAFF. DNA of the CDR3: TGCGCCAGCAGTCAATCGGGTGACAGGGGGTGCCTAGGGTTCACTGAAGCTTTCTTT.